This is a list of T cell receptor beta chains from one sample in a study of T cell repertoires in cytomegalovirus infection. MiXCR was run by TCRdb on the reads, yielding one entry per CDR3 protein. This sample carries roughly 7,600 distinct CDR3 sequences, approximately 49% of them seen once, and the ten largest clones take about 69%. Their antigen targets remain unknown. The sequencing input was PBMCs, sequenced either directly or after in vitro stimulation (not recorded which). These receptors came from a human donor in good health (CMV status not recorded). Some clones in this sample may be carry-over from other donors' samples. Both conserved end residues are part of each CDR3. D genes are given only for firm matches. A row's size may be missing; if present it is once, few, many or a size class.

>.|many|TRBJ2-3|TRBV6-5
CASSYSRGYTQYF
TGTGCCAGCAGTTACTCGAGGGGTTATACGCAGTATTTT
>.|.|TRBJ1-1|TRBV7-2
CASSLDPRGSNTDGFF
TGTGCCAGCAGCTTAGATCCTAGGGGCTCGAACACTGACGGTTTCTTT
>.|.|TRBJ2-1|TRBV4-2
CASSQDSYRGGTNEQFF
TGTGCCAGCAGCCAAGATTCCTATAGAGGGGGAACCAATGAGCAGTTCTTC
>TRBD1|few|TRBJ1-2|TRBV25-1
CASSGTGDSNYGYTF
TGTGCCAGCAGTGGGACAGGGGATAGTAACTATGGCTACACCTTC
>.|many|TRBJ2-1|TRBV7-6
CASSASPVGNEQFF
TGTGCCAGCAGCGCCAGCCCAGTGGGGAATGAGCAGTTCTTC
>.|.|TRBJ1-1|TRBV7-2
CASSVESRGSNTEAFF
TGTGCCAGCAGCGTAGAGTCTAGGGGCTCGAACACGGAAGCTTTCTTT
>.|large|TRBJ2-1|TRBV12-3/TRBV12-4
CASRPGLYNEQFF
TGTGCCAGCAGACCGGGACTCTACAATGAGCAGTTCTTC
>.|few|TRBJ2-2|TRBV11-3
CASSSGVVGELFF
TGTGCCAGCAGCTCGGGGGTGGTCGGGGAGCTGTTTTTT
>.|.|TRBJ2-3|TRBV27
CASHGETQYF
TGTGCCAGTCACGGTGAGACGCAGTATTTC
>.|.|TRBJ2-1|TRBV5-1
CASLFSTAGNEQFF
TGCGCCAGCTTGTTCTCGACAGCGGGCAATGAGCAGTTCTTC
>.|.|TRBJ1-2|TRBV7-2
CASSAGYGYTF
TGTGCCAGCAGCGCAGGCTATGGCTACACCTTC
>.|.|TRBJ2-1|TRBV5-1
CASILFSTACNEHFF
TGCGCCAGCATCTTGTTCTCGACAGCTTGCAATGAGCATTTCTTC
>.|.|TRBJ2-1|TRBV28
CASSSPGQSNEQFF
TGTGCCAGCAGTTCCCCCGGACAGAGCAATGAGCAGTTCTTC
>TRBD1|.|TRBJ1-1|TRBV12-3/TRBV12-4
CASIPTTGVNTEAFF
TGTGCCAGCATCCCCACGACAGGGGTTAACACAGAAGCTTTCTTT
>.|few|TRBJ2-5|TRBV12-5
CASPPRLVGKETQYF
TGTGCTAGCCCCCCCCGACTGGTGGGAAAAGAGACCCAGTACTTC
>.|.|TRBJ2-7|TRBV19
CASSGGQPYDHYF
TGTGCCAGTAGTGGGGGGCAGCCCTACGATCATTACTTC
>.|few|TRBJ2-7|TRBV20-1
CSARGWEVRSSEPSF
TGCAGTGCTAGAGGGTGGGAGGTCCGCTCCTCCGAGCCGTCCTTC
>.|once|TRBJ2-7|TRBV7-8
CASSLGRDGSSYEQYF
TGTGCCAGCAGCTTAGGCCGGGACGGGAGCTCCTACGAGCAGTACTTC
>.|many|TRBJ1-1|TRBV19
CASSIDLYSNTEAFF
TGTGCCAGTAGTATAGATTTATACTCGAACACTGAAGCTTTCTTT
>TRBD1|large|TRBJ1-2|TRBV12-3/TRBV12-4
CASSYTGQHYGYTF
TGTGCCAGCAGCTATACGGGACAGCACTATGGCTACACCTTC
>.|.|TRBJ2-7|TRBV4-2
CASSPHNTFSYEQYF
TGTGCCAGCAGCCCTCATAATACGTTTTCCTACGAGCAGTACTTC
>.|.|TRBJ1-5|TRBV7-2
CASSLGRDQPQHF
TGTGCCAGCAGCTTAGGGAGGGATCAGCCCCAGCATTTT
>TRBD1|many|TRBJ1-5|TRBV19
CASKGRQGAENQPQHF
TGTGCCAGTAAAGGACGCCAGGGGGCGGAAAATCAGCCCCAGCATTTT
>.|.|TRBJ1-2|TRBV7-8
CASSFEEVGKPYGYTF
TGTGCCAGCAGCTTCGAGGAGGTCGGTAAGCCCTATGGCTACACCTTC
>TRBD1|.|TRBJ2-7|TRBV9
CASSVETGGTYEQYF
TGTGCCAGCAGCGTAGAGACAGGGGGTACCTACGAGCAGTACTTC
>.|.|TRBJ2-1|TRBV12-3/TRBV12-4
CASSLAPYGSANERFF
TGTGCAAGCAGTTTAGCCCCTTACGGGAGTGCCAATGAGCGGTTCTTC
>TRBD1|.|TRBJ1-5|TRBV6-5
CATCRLQGTNQPPHF
TGTGCCACATGCCGCCTACAGGGGACCAATCAGCCCCCGCATTTT
>.|many|TRBJ2-7|TRBV14
CASSQGRSYEQYF
TGTGCCAGCAGCCAAGGGAGGTCTTACGAGCAGTACTTC
>.|many|TRBJ1-5|TRBV7-2
CASSLGPGNQPQHF
TGTGCCAGCAGCCTCGGACCGGGCAATCAGCCCCAGCATTTT
>TRBD1|many|TRBJ2-1|TRBV15
CATLPDREYNEQFF
TGTGCCACGCTTCCGGACAGGGAGTACAATGAGCAGTTCTTC
>.|.|TRBJ2-1|TRBV7-2
CASSGRKGNEQFF
TGTGCCAGCAGCGGTCGCAAGGGAAATGAGCAGTTCTTC
>TRBD1|.|TRBJ1-5|TRBV20-1
CSDWDRVLYSHQPQHF
TGCAGTGATTGGGACAGGGTGCTTTATAGCCATCAGCCCCAGCATTTT
>.|few|TRBJ1-3|TRBV7-2
CASSSVIGFGNTIYF
TGTGCCAGCAGCTCCGTAATCGGATTCGGAAACACCATATATTTT
>.|few|TRBJ1-5|TRBV12-3/TRBV12-4
CASSPGDQPQHF
TGTGCCAGCAGTCCCGGAGATCAGCCCCAGCATTTT
>.|.|TRBJ2-1|TRBV6-2/TRBV6-3
CASSPTGRNNEQFF
TGTGCCAGCAGCCCCACAGGTCGTAACAATGAGCAGTTCTTC
>.|.|TRBJ2-1|TRBV5-1
CASSLFSTAGNEQCF
TGCGCAAGCAGCTTGTTCTCTACAGCGGGCAATGAGCAGTGCTTC
>.|.|TRBJ1-1|TRBV12-3/TRBV12-4
CARCLRDSKHCTEAFF
TGTGCCAGGTGCCTCAGGGATTCCAAACATTGCACTGAAGCTTTCTTT
>.|few|TRBJ2-1|TRBV12-5
CASGLVSVIGAVPSHAQFF
TGTGCTAGTGGTTTGGTATCGGTAATAGGGGCCGTCCCCTCCCATGCGCAGTTCTTC
>TRBD1|few|TRBJ2-1|TRBV20-1
CSATGQGTYNEQFF
TGCAGTGCTACAGGACAGGGAACTTACAATGAGCAGTTCTTC
>.|.|TRBJ2-7|TRBV9
CASSTGLCLYEQYF
TGTGCCAGCAGCACTGGACTTTGCCTCTACGAGCAGTACTTC
>TRBD1|few|TRBJ1-5|TRBV6-5
CCTSLRQGTNQPQHF
TGTTGCACAAGCCTCCGACAGGGGACCAATCAGCCCCAGCATTTT
>TRBD1|.|TRBJ1-5|TRBV7-2
CASSTRDRLGQPQHF
TGTGCCAGCAGCACCCGGGACAGGTTGGGGCAGCCCCAGCATTTT
>.|.|TRBJ1-1|TRBV7-8
CASSFHGEAFF
TGTGCCAGCAGCTTCCACGGTGAAGCTTTCTTT
>TRBD1|.|TRBJ1-2|TRBV7-2
CASSLVDVTPTGLVRGYTF
TGTGCCAGCAGCTTAGTGGACGTCACTCCGACAGGGTTGGTTAGGGGCTACACCTTC
>.|.|TRBJ2-7|TRBV6-5
CASSGLFPGSYEQYF
TGTGCCAGCAGTGGACTTTTTCCGGGATCCTACGAGCAGTACTTC
>.|once|TRBJ1-2|TRBV12-3/TRBV12-4
CASSFMAGPGGGYTF
TGTGCCAGCAGTTTCATGGCAGGGCCGGGTGGCGGCTACACCTTC
>TRBD2|.|TRBJ2-1|TRBV20-1
CSARGPVGAGGGNEQFF
TGCAGTGCTAGAGGCCCCGTGGGCGCGGGAGGCGGCAATGAGCAGTTCTTC
>.|.|TRBJ2-1|TRBV9
CASSQTGTLRNEQFF
TGTGCCAGCAGCCAAACAGGGACCCTTAGGAATGAGCAGTTCTTC
>.|few|TRBJ1-1|TRBV6-2/TRBV6-3
CASSYTTGRSNTEAFF
TGTGCCAGCAGTTATACAACGGGACGGTCGAACACTGAAGCTTTCTTT
>TRBD2|.|TRBJ2-2|TRBV10-3
CATSGGTSGYTGELFF
TGTGCCACCTCTGGTGGGACTAGCGGATACACCGGGGAGCTGTTTTTT
>.|.|TRBJ2-5|TRBV11-2
CASSSPVSRVGMRYTQYF
TGTGCCAGCAGCTCCCCGGTTTCGCGGGTGGGTATGAGGTATACCCAGTACTTC
>.|.|TRBJ2-7|TRBV7-6
CASSLGTQCISYEQYF
TGTGCCAGCAGCTTAGGAACACAGTGTATCTCCTACGAGCAGTACTTC
>TRBD1|few|TRBJ1-2|TRBV27
CASSFPGGYGYTF
TGTGCCAGCAGTTTCCCAGGGGGCTATGGCTACACCTTC
>.|.|TRBJ2-1|TRBV19
CASSPAPYNEQFF
TGTGCCAGTAGTCCAGCCCCCTACAATGAGCAGTTCTTC
>.|once|TRBJ2-1|TRBV5-1
CASSLARSLPYNEQFF
TGCGCCAGCAGCTTGGCCAGGTCCCTCCCCTACAATGAGCAGTTCTTC
>.|.|TRBJ2-2|TRBV7-8
CASSFRQHTGELFF
TGTGCCAGCAGCTTCCGACAGCACACCGGGGAGCTGTTTTTT
>.|once|TRBJ1-2|TRBV28
CASSLPGSPTNYAYNF
TGTGCCAGCAGTTTGCCAGGGAGTCCGACTAACTATGCCTACAACTTC